Sequencing of this TCR beta chain was carried out in a study of T cell responses to AZD1222 COVID-19 vaccine. The study, taken as a whole, reports: Clonal diversity may have been underestimated in mostly white British donors. Only 5 or 6 people who got AZD1222 tested seropositive at baseline. Every sample of the repertoires postdated the peak T cell response.

The assay was immunoSEQ multiplex PCR, and TCRdb's table has in-frame clones only and misses some. The data hold roughly 150,000 clones, with around 92% observed a single time. Points on this clone: The antigen is undetermined.

The ends were cut back, 5 bases at V and 7 bases at J, with 11 bases in the middle. The CDR3 contains 12 residues. The chain recombines TRBV12-3 or TRBV12-4 with TRBJ1-2; possibly TRBD1 for D (6 bases). The sample was peripheral blood, taken on day 0 of AZD1222 vaccination. The sequence was collected from an adult in good health. The CDR3 region is CASSTGFFGYTF. DNA of the CDR3: TGTGCCAGCAGTACAGGGTTCTTTGGCTACACCTTC.